This T cell receptor (beta chain) emerged from a study of neurological immune-mediated disorders. PBMCs numbering 2 million and stored at -80 C yielded the unsorted libraries. General study points: Subjects shared no identical expanded-clone CDR3 amino acid sequences, suggesting private TCR-beta repertoires in all groups.

The sample holds many counts of this clonotype. The antigen remains unidentified. cDNA was made by 5'RACE with 10-nucleotide random UMIs. Using its own MiXCR run on the 5' RACE reads, TCRdb lists one record per CDR3 protein. The table lists over 60,000 distinct CDR3 sequences, around 5.2% of them singletons. The receptor comes from a woman aged 30 to 39 with multiple sclerosis. The material sequenced was PBMCs.

CDR3 nucleotides: TGCGCCAGCAGCTTAGGCCCCAGGGACACTGAAGCTTTCTTT. This codes for CASSLGPRDTEAFF. The chain joins TRBV5-1 to TRBJ1-1, with D tentatively TRBD1 (5 bases). The ends were cut back, 2 bases at V and 3 bases at J, with 11 bases in the middle. The CDR3 is 14 residues long. The germline V gene has CDR1 SGHRS and CDR2 YFSETQ.